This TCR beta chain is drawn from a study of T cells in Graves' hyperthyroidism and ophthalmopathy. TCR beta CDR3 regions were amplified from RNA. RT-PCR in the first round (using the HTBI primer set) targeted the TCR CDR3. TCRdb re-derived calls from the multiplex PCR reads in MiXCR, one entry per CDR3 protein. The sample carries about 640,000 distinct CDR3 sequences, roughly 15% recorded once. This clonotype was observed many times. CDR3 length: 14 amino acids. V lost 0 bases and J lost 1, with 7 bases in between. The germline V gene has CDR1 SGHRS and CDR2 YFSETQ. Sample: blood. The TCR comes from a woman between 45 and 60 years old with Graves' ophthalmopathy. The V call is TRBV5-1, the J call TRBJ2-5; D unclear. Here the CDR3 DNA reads TGCGCCAGCAGCTTGGACAGCTCCCAAGAGACCCAGTACTTC. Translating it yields CASSLDSSQETQYF.